This entry is about one T cell receptor beta chain. Its antigen remains unknown. One junction end does not reproduce the germline sequence, and a read error may be involved. CDR3 length: 18 residues. Germline V gene lookup returns CDR1 DFQATT and CDR2 SNEGSKA (reference sequence). Semi-nested PCR with Nested Universal Primer A followed constant-region reverse priming of full-length variable regions. TCRdb processed the 5' RACE reads anew with MiXCR; each CDR3 protein has one entry. The repertoire includes 6,000 to 7,500 distinct CDR3 sequences, 73% of them detected once, and roughly 4.5% sits in the top ten. Cells sorted as Tregs were CD4+, CD25+ and CD127-/low. Study results and limitations: Tumor memory CD4+ T cell TCR gene usage clustered with blood and lymph node memory CD4+ cells and lymph node naive CD4+ cells.

Sequenced material: tumor-infiltrating Tregs sorted from the breast tumor. The sequence derives from a female donor with breast cancer. This chain uses TRBV20-1 with TRBJ2-6; tentatively, D is TRBD2 (6 bases). In nucleotides, the CDR3 is TGCAGTGCTATCTACAGAGACCCCCGGGCAGGAGGGGCCAACGTCCCGACTTTC. It translates to CSAIYRDPRAGGANVPTF.